The 26 T cell receptor beta chains presented below share a single source sample, sequenced in a study of T-cell memory formation after mild COVID-19. TCRdb reprocessed the 5' RACE reads via MiXCR and lists one record per CDR3 protein. The table records 400,000 or so distinct CDR3 sequences, 20% to 25% of them present only once. The sequenced sample consisted of PBMCs or a T cell subset sorted from them (not recorded which). The source is an adult woman who had mild COVID-19 (a few samples of this study predate the infection). Cell type and time point are not known.

V and J are TRBV12-3 or TRBV12-4 and TRBJ1-4; D gene ambiguous. The CDR3 loop spans 14 amino acids. V dropped 3 bases and J dropped 7 bases, with 12 bases sitting between them. The CDR3 region is CASSLGSPGEKLFF. CDR3 bases: TGTGCCAGCAGTTTGGGCAGCCCTGGTGAAAAACTGTTTTTT.

The V call is TRBV3-1, the J call TRBJ1-2; D remains unclear. Deletions cut 3 bases from V and 4 bases from J, with 9 bases between. In germline, CDR1 is LGHDT, CDR2 YNNKEL (reference sequence). The CDR3 covers 13 residues. CDR3 sequence reads: CASSQGSGYGYTF. CDR3 nucleotides: TGTGCCAGCAGCCAGGGAAGCGGCTATGGCTACACCTTC.

V usage is TRBV6-5 and J usage is TRBJ1-5, with D possibly TRBD1 on 5 matching bases. The CDR3 runs to 13 residues. The V and J ends lost 6 bases and 7 bases respectively, with 13 bases between them. In germline, CDR1 is MNHEY, CDR2 SVGAGI. Here the CDR3 DNA reads TGTGCCAGCAGCCCCGACGGGGGACAGCCCCAGCATTTT. Its protein is CASSPDGGQPQHF.

Of note for this clonotype: A much bigger clone sits one base away, suggesting this may be a read error. The chain recombines TRBV11-1 with TRBJ2-1; D gene ambiguous. From germline, CDR1 is SGHAT and CDR2 FQDESV (reference sequence). This CDR3 comprises 13 residues. The V and J ends lost 5 bases and 6 bases respectively, with 11 bases between them. The DNA of the CDR3 is TGTGCCAGCAGCCCCTATGTACCCAATGAGCAGTTCTTC. Translated: CASSPYVPNEQFF.

This clonotype was seen only once. J is TRBJ1-2 and V is TRBV19; 8 nucleotides line up with TRBD1. The CDR3 spans 15 residues. Germline CDR1 LNHDA, CDR2 SQIVND (reference sequence). With V trimmed by 5 bases and J by 8 bases, 13 bases remained unmatched. The CDR3 DNA reads TGTGCCAGTAGTGACCACGACAGGGGACCTAGCGGCTACACCTTC. Protein product: CASSDHDRGPSGYTF.

V and J are TRBV5-1 and TRBJ2-2; the D is unclear. Per the germline V gene, CDR1 is SGHRS and CDR2 is YFSETQ. The CDR3 contains 16 residues. V lost 4 bases to trimming and J lost 3 bases, with 16 bases between them. The CDR3 protein is CASSRSSNPDTGELFF. Written as DNA, the CDR3 is TGCGCCAGCAGCCGCTCATCCAACCCGGACACCGGGGAGCTGTTTTTT. Full variable domain (outside the CDR3, taken from reference TRBV5-1 and TRBJ2-2): KAGVTQTPRYLIKTRGQQVTLSCSPISGHRSVSWYQQTPGQGLQFLFEYFSETQRNKGNFPGRFSGRQFSNSRSEMNVSTLELGDSALYLCASSRSSNPDTGELFFGEGSRLTVL.

This clonotype was detected only a few times. The rearrangement links TRBV19 to TRBJ2-7, with 7 bases aligning to TRBD1. Germline V gives CDR1 LNHDA, CDR2 SQIVND (reference sequence). This CDR3 is 15 amino acids long. With 7 bases clipped from V and 2 bases from J, the junction kept 11 bases outside the gene matches. In DNA form, the CDR3 reads TGTGCCAGTAATATTGCTGGACAGGTACCCTACGAGCAGTACTTC. This gives the protein CASNIAGQVPYEQYF.

This clonotype was seen a few times. The chain links TRBV21-1 to TRBJ2-1; TRBD2 is taken as the D call from the table, unchecked against the DNA. TRBV21-1 is classified as a pseudogene. The CDR3 is 15 residues long. The DNA of the CDR3 is TGTGCCAGCAGCAAACATAGCGGGACGTCCAATGAGCAGTTCTTC. Its protein product is CASSKHSGTSNEQFF.

The chain recombines TRBV18 with TRBJ2-3; D is unresolved. The V gene lost 2 bases and the J gene lost 4 bases, with 7 bases spanning the gap. The germline gives CDR1 KGHSH, CDR2 LQKENI. This CDR3 contains 13 residues. CDR3 DNA: TGTGCCAGCTCACCAGGGTTCCCAGATACGCAGTATTTT. Translated, it gives CASSPGFPDTQYF.

For this clonotype: One junction end does not reproduce the germline sequence, and a read error may be involved. This rearrangement joins TRBV12-3 or TRBV12-4 to TRBJ2-3, with D tentatively TRBD1 (5 bases). The CDR3 covers 13 residues. CDR3 region: CPSSWVGADTQYF. The CDR3 nucleotides read TGTCCCAGCAGTTGGGTAGGGGCCGATACGCAGTATTTT.

In its sample, this clonotype was seen a few times. CDR3 sequence reads: CASSQVEGYPSYEQYF. CDR3 sequence (DNA): TGTGCCAGCAGCCAAGTGGAGGGTTACCCCTCCTACGAGCAGTACTTC. The chain couples TRBV3-1 to TRBJ2-7, with D possibly being TRBD2 (6 bases). CDR3 length equals 16 residues. V lost 1 base and J lost 0, with 13 bases in between. The germline V gene encodes CDR1 LGHDT and CDR2 YNNKEL (reference sequence).

The V and J genes are TRBV5-6 and TRBJ1-2, with TRBD1 as a possible D gene (5 bases). The V end was cut by 2 bases, the J end by 8 bases, with 13 bases between. Germline assignment: CDR1 SGHDT and CDR2 YYEEEE. The CDR3 covers 13 residues. CDR3: CASSLDRLPGYTF. CDR3 DNA sequence: TGTGCCAGCAGCTTAGACAGACTGCCGGGCTACACCTTC.

A few counts support this clonotype. The chain is built from TRBV5-1 and TRBJ2-2, with 8 positions matching TRBD2. The ends lost 2 bases at V and 1 base at J; junction bases unmatched: 10. This CDR3 is 18 amino acids long. Germline V lookup: CDR1 SGHRS, CDR2 YFSETQ. CDR3 region: CASSLSPSGGRNTGELFF. For the CDR3, the DNA is TGCGCCAGCAGCTTATCCCCCTCGGGAGGGAGGAACACCGGGGAGCTGTTTTTT.

The CDR3 region is CASSPPQGAPHEQYF. For the CDR3, the DNA is TGTGCCAGCTCACCACCTCAGGGGGCGCCTCACGAGCAGTACTTC. The gene calls are TRBV18 and TRBJ2-7; 8 bases map to TRBD1. Germline lookup yields CDR1 KGHSH and CDR2 LQKENI. The CDR3 spans 15 residues. V shed 0 bases, J shed 5 bases, and the junction held 6 bases outside the gene matches.

The rearrangement links TRBV28 to TRBJ1-2; D ambiguous. CDR3 length: 12 amino acids. CDR1 MDHEN and CDR2 SYDVKM come from the germline V gene. Trimming pared 10 bases from V and 2 bases from J, leaving 11 bases between. This CDR3 is CATEDVNYGYTF. CDR3 DNA: TGTGCCACCGAGGATGTAAACTATGGCTACACCTTC.

The chain combines TRBV20-1 with TRBJ1-5; D uncertain. This CDR3 is built from 13 residues. Germline CDR1 DFQATT, CDR2 SNEGSKA (reference sequence). CDR3 sequence reads: CSAQWGGNQPQHF. The CDR3 DNA follows: TGCAGCGCTCAGTGGGGAGGCAATCAGCCCCAGCATTTT.

The V gene is TRBV3-1, the J gene TRBJ2-3; D is perhaps TRBD2 (5 bases). This CDR3 comprises 15 residues. Germline V gene data show CDR1 as LGHDT and CDR2 as YNNKEL (reference sequence). With 5 bases removed from V and 2 bases from J, the gap between germline ends came to 14 bases. DNA for the CDR3: TGTGCCAGCAGCTACTCCGGGATACCCACAGATACGCAGTATTTT. Its protein is CASSYSGIPTDTQYF.

V and J are TRBV6-5 and TRBJ2-7, with 8 nucleotides matching TRBD1. V lost 5 bases and J lost 3; bases outside the gene matches: 12. The CDR3 covers 16 residues. Germline CDR1 reads MNHEY; CDR2 reads SVGAGI. CDR3 amino acids: CASSLTGTGWGYEQYF. Written as DNA, the CDR3 is TGTGCCAGCAGTCTAACCGGGACAGGCTGGGGCTACGAGCAGTACTTC.

At least ten counts were recorded for this clonotype. The chain couples TRBV10-3 to TRBJ2-2; weak D call: TRBD2 (5 bases). Germline V gene lookup returns CDR1 ENHRY and CDR2 SYGVKD. The CDR3 spans 13 residues. Trimming took 6 bases from V and 4 from J, leaving 9 bases between them. The CDR3 region is CAIRMGSTGELFF. CDR3 sequence (DNA): TGTGCCATCAGGATGGGGAGCACCGGGGAGCTGTTTTTT.

The J gene is TRBJ1-1, the V gene TRBV20-1; TRBD1 might be the D (6 bases). The V gene's germline CDR1 is DFQATT and CDR2 SNEGSKA (reference sequence). V lost 4 bases to trimming and J lost 7 bases, with 16 bases between them. CDR3 length: 13 amino acids. The CDR3 spells CSAKQGDQGEAFF. CDR3 nucleotides: TGCAGTGCTAAACAGGGAGACCAGGGTGAAGCTTTCTTT.

This clonotype was found a few times. This chain connects TRBV18 to TRBJ2-1; 9 nucleotides align to TRBD2. The CDR3 is 18 amino acids. Trimming removed 3 bases from V and 4 bases from J; junction bases left unmatched: 13. CDR1 is KGHSH and CDR2 is LQKENI in the germline V gene. CDR3 region: CASSPLRASGGTYNEQFF. CDR3 nucleotide sequence: TGTGCCAGCTCACCCCTCAGAGCCAGCGGGGGGACTTACAATGAGCAGTTCTTC.

This clonotype was seen a handful of times. The V and J genes are TRBV7-2 and TRBJ1-5; possibly TRBD1 for D (6 bases). There are 14 residues in the CDR3. CDR1 and CDR2 from the germline V gene are SGHTA and FQGNSA. The V and J ends lost 6 bases and 1 base respectively, with 10 bases between them. CDR3 in DNA: TGTGCCAGCAGGCCCACAGGGAGCAATCAGCCCCAGCATTTT. This translates into CASRPTGSNQPQHF.

The chain combines TRBV29-1 with TRBJ2-7; D not certain. V lost 8 bases and J 4 bases, leaving 12 bases between the germline ends. Germline-derived CDR1 and CDR2 are SQVTM and ANQGSEA. The CDR3 covers 11 residues. This CDR3 reads CSLRIVYEQYF. The CDR3 nucleotides read TGCAGCTTGAGGATTGTTTACGAGCAGTACTTC.

The gene calls are TRBV7-6 and TRBJ2-1; D is tentatively TRBD1 or TRBD2 (5 bases each). Germline values: CDR1 SGHVS, CDR2 FNYEAQ. The germline V and J ends were trimmed by 0 bases and 10 bases, with 10 bases remaining between them. The CDR3 has 13 amino acids. The CDR3 loop is CASSLATGREQFF. The CDR3 bases are TGTGCCAGCAGCTTAGCTACGGGACGCGAGCAGTTCTTC. Full variable domain (remainder filled in from reference TRBV7-6 and TRBJ2-1): GAGVSQSPRYKVTKRGQDVALRCDPISGHVSLYWYRQALGQGPEFLTYFNYEAQQDKSGLPNDRFSAERPEGSISTLTIQRTEQRDSAMYRCASSLATGREQFFGPGTRLTVL.

This clonotype showed up just a few times. The rearrangement joins TRBV10-3 to TRBJ2-7; D may be TRBD1 (6 bases). V was clipped by 3 bases and J by 7 bases, with 13 bases between them. Germline loops: CDR1 ENHRY, CDR2 SYGVKD. CDR3 length: 13 amino acids. CDR3 nucleotides: TGTGCCATCAGTGATGAACAGGGTAGGGAGCAGTACTTC. It specifies CAISDEQGREQYF.

The V and J genes are TRBV10-3 and TRBJ2-3; 9 bases align to TRBD1. V trimming: 4 bases; J trimming: 3 bases; junction bases outside the gene matches: 5. Germline CDR1 is ENHRY and CDR2 is SYGVKD. CDR3 length: 15 amino acids. The CDR3 is CAISGGQGETDTQYF. The CDR3 bases are TGTGCCATCAGTGGGGGACAGGGAGAGACAGATACGCAGTATTTT.